This TCR beta chain was identified during a study of blood T cell repertoires in COVID-19. Looking at the study overall: From T cells, B-cell-depleted T cells, or PBMCs came the material, which was cDNA or gDNA.

Measured with immunoSEQ multiplex PCR; TCRdb has only the in-frame clones, and not every one. The sample includes a few hundred thousand clones, around 85% of them seen just once. The J segment lost 6 bases and the V segment lost 0 bases, leaving 3 bases of the junction unmatched. This CDR3 has 15 residues. Germline CDR1 and CDR2: SGHVS and FQNEAQ. The source is a human donor in a cohort sampled during active COVID-19. The sample was peripheral blood. The chain joins TRBV7-8 to TRBJ2-2; 8 nucleotides line up with TRBD1. The CDR3 protein is CASSLAVRGPGELFF. The CDR3 DNA reads as TGTGCCAGCAGCTTAGCGGTCAGGGGGCCCGGGGAGCTGTTTTTT.